This T cell receptor (beta chain) is drawn from a study of T cells in Graves' hyperthyroidism and ophthalmopathy. V gave up 0 bases and J gave up 4 bases, with 9 bases separating them. CDR1 is LNHNV, CDR2 YYDKDF, per germline (reference sequence). This CDR3 region has 14 residues. If no ophthalmopathy progression occurred within 18 months, Graves' hyperthyroidism was stable. Diagnoses used clinical symptoms, serum thyroxine and TRAb, thyroid ultrasound and orbital computed tomography. In this sample, this clonotype turned up many times. Its antigen is still unknown. General study findings and limits: Blood also held most thyroid clonotypes expanded beyond 0.001.

Regions amplified from RNA transcripts were the TCR beta CDR3 regions. First-round RT-PCR with HTBI primers amplified the TCR CDR3 region. TCRdb reprocessed the multiplex PCR reads with MiXCR, giving one entry per CDR3 protein. The sample records 350,000 to 400,000 distinct CDR3 sequences, about 18% being singletons. The chain has TRBV15 and TRBJ1-2; D unclear. Material: blood. The TCR comes from a woman aged 18 to 35 with Graves' hyperthyroidism. The CDR3 sequence: CATSRDIGPYGYTF. The CDR3, as DNA: TGTGCCACCAGCAGAGATATCGGCCCCTATGGCTACACCTTC.